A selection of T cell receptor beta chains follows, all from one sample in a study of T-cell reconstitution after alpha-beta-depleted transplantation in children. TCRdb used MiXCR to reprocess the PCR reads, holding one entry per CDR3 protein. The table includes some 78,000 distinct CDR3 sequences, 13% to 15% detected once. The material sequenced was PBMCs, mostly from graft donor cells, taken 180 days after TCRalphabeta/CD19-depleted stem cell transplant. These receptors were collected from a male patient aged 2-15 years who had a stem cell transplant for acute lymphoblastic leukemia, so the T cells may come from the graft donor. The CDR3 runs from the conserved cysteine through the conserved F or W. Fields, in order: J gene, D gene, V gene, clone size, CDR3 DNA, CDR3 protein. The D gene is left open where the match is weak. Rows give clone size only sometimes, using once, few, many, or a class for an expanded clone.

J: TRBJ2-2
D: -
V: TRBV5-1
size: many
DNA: TGCGCCAGCAGCTTGGGGACAGTACCCGCGAACACCGGGGAGCTGTTTTTT
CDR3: CASSLGTVPANTGELFF

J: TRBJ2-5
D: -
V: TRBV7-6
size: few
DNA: TGTGCCAGCAGCTTAGGCGTGGATGAGACCCAGTACTTC
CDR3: CASSLGVDETQYF

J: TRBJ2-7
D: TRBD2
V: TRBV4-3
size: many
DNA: TGCGCCAGCAGCCGGGGGCTAGCGGGTACCTACGAGCAGTACTTC
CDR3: CASSRGLAGTYEQYF

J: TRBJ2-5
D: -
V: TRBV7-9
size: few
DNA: TGTGCCAGCAGCTTCGTACAGCCCCAAGAGACCCAGTACTTC
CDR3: CASSFVQPQETQYF

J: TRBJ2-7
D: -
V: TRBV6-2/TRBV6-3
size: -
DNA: TGTGCCAGTAGTTACTCGCACTCCGTGCAGTACTTC
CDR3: CASSYSHSVQYF

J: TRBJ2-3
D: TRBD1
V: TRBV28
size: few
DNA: TGTGCCAGCAGTTTCCTTTGGACAGGGACAGATACGCAGTATTTT
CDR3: CASSFLWTGTDTQYF

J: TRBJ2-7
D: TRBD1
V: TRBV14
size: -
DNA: TGTGCCAGCAGCCAAGTTGGACAGGGCTACGAGCAGTACTTC
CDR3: CASSQVGQGYEQYF

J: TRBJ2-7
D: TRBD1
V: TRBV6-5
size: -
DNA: TGTGCCAGCAACAGGGGAAACGAGCAGTACTTC
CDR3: CASNRGNEQYF

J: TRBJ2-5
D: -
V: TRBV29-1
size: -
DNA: TGCAGCGCTAGAAAGGATTCGCCGCGGGAGACCCAGTACTTC
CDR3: CSARKDSPRETQYF

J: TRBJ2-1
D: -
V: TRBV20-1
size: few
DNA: TGCAGTGGCACCGATACAGGGTTTGACTACAATGAGCAGTTCTTC
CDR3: CSGTDTGFDYNEQFF

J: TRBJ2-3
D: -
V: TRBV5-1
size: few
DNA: TGCGCCAGCAGCTTCCGGACCCTCACAGATACGCAGTATTTT
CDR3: CASSFRTLTDTQYF

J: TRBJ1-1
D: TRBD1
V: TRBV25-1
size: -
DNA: TGTGCCAGCAGTGACTGGGACAGGCCGAACACTGAAGCTTTCTTT
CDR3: CASSDWDRPNTEAFF

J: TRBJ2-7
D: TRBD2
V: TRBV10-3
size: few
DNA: TGTGCCATCAGCTCAGGGAGGACTAGCGGGACTCTCGAGCAGTACTTC
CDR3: CAISSGRTSGTLEQYF

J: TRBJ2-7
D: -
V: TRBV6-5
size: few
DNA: TGTGCCAGCAGTTATGGGGGGACCTACTCCTACGAGCAGTACTTC
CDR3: CASSYGGTYSYEQYF

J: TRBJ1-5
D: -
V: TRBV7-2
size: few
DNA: TGTGCCAGCAGCTTCCCTCGGCAGCCCCAGCATTTT
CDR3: CASSFPRQPQHF

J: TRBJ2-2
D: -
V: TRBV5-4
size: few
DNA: TGTGCCAGCAGCTTGGCCAGCTCGAACACCGGGGAGCTGTTTTTT
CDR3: CASSLASSNTGELFF

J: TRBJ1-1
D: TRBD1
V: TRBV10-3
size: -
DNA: TGTGCCATCAGCCCAGGGGGCACTGACACTGAAGCTTTCTTT
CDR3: CAISPGGTDTEAFF

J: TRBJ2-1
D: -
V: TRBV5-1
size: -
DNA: TGCGCCAGCAGCTTGGATTTTTACAATGAGCAGCTCTTC
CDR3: CASSLDFYNEQLF

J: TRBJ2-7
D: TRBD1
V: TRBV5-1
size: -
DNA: TGCGCCAGCAGCTTGAGGGACAGGAGCTCCTACGAGCAGTACTTC
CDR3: CASSLRDRSSYEQYF

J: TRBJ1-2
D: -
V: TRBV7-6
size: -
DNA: TGTGCCAGCAGCTTATTGCCAAGCCCTAACTATGGCTACACCTTC
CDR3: CASSLLPSPNYGYTF

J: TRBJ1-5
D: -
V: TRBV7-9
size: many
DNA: TGTGCCAGCAGCTTAGAGGGTCAGCCCCAGCATTTT
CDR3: CASSLEGQPQHF

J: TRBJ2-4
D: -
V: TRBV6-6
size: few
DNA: TGTGCCAGCAGTTACTCTAGGTATGATCAGTACTTC
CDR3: CASSYSRYDQYF

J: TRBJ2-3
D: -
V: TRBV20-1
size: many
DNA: TGCAGTGCTAGAGATCGGCTAGGCCACACAGATACGCAGTATTTT
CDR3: CSARDRLGHTDTQYF